Listed here are 21 T cell receptor beta chains from one sample, sequenced in a study of blood T cell repertoires in COVID-19. Profiled with immunoSEQ multiplex PCR; TCRdb holds only in-frame clones, not every one. The data show over 110,000 clones, roughly 85% seen once. The specimen was peripheral blood. These receptors originate from a man aged 60-69 years with acute or convalescent COVID-19.

This clone was observed a few times. The rearrangement joins TRBV6-1 to TRBJ2-2, with unresolved D. Trimming stripped 3 bases from V and 0 bases from J, with 11 bases between. Germline assignment: CDR1 MNHNS and CDR2 SASEGT. CDR3 length: 16 residues. CDR3 region: CASSDGWAANTGELFF. CDR3 nucleotide sequence: TGTGCCAGCAGTGACGGCTGGGCCGCGAACACCGGGGAGCTGTTTTTT.

The rearrangement links TRBV7-2 to TRBJ2-1, with 8 positions matching TRBD2. The ends lost 0 bases at V and 9 bases at J; junction bases unmatched: 7. Germline CDR1 and CDR2: SGHTA and FQGNSA. CDR3 length: 15 residues. CDR3 nucleotide sequence: TGTGCCAGCAGCTTAGCCCCGGGAGGGCCGATTGAGCAGTTCTTC. This sequence encodes CASSLAPGGPIEQFF.

This clone was recorded once. The rearrangement links TRBV5-1 to TRBJ2-2, with D maybe TRBD2 (5 bases). The CDR3 runs to 15 residues. V was pared by 4 bases and J by 5 bases, with 15 bases between. Germline V gene sequence: CDR1 SGHRS, CDR2 YFSETQ. CDR3 in amino acids: CASSLMDGITGELFF. In nucleotides, the CDR3 is TGCGCCAGCAGCCTTATGGACGGGATAACCGGGGAGCTGTTTTTT.

V usage is TRBV5-4 and J usage is TRBJ1-5; D possibly corresponds to TRBD1 (5 bases). The V and J ends lost 3 bases and 3 bases respectively, with 13 bases between them. The CDR3 extends over 15 amino acids. CDR1 and CDR2 from the germline V gene are SGHNT and YYREEE (reference sequence). CDR3 in DNA: TGTGCCAGCAGCTCCCAAGGGGTGGTCAATCAGCCCCAGCATTTT. Its translation is CASSSQGVVNQPQHF.

V usage is TRBV3-1 (or the pseudogene TRBV3-2) and J usage is TRBJ1-2, with TRBD1 matching over 9 bases. The CDR3 contains 14 residues. Germline CDR1 is LGHDT and CDR2 is YNNKEL (reference sequence). The V gene end was trimmed by 4 bases and the J gene end by 13 bases; junction bases not matched to a gene: 13. The DNA for the CDR3 is TGTGCCAGCAGCCTCCTTTCCGGGACAGGGCGGTTCACCTTC. Its translation: CASSLLSGTGRFTF.

V usage is TRBV7-9 and J usage is TRBJ1-6; TRBD1 is a possible D gene (5 bases). The CDR3 totals 14 residues. Germline V gene lookup returns CDR1 SEHNR and CDR2 FQNEAQ (reference sequence). The germline V and J ends were trimmed by 0 bases and 8 bases, with 8 bases remaining between them. Written as DNA, the CDR3 is TGTGCCAGCAGCTTAGCTGGGGGGGATTCACCCCTCCACTTT. It specifies CASSLAGGDSPLHF. The whole variable domain, remainder taken from reference TRBV7-9 and TRBJ1-6, is DTGVSQNPRHKITKRGQNVTFRCDPISEHNRLYWYRQTLGQGPEFLTYFQNEAQLEKSRLLSDRFSAERPKGSFSTLEIQRTEQGDSAMYLCASSLAGGDSPLHFGNGTRLTVT.

CDR3 DNA: TGTGCCAGCAGACCTCCGGGACTAGCGGGGACCACAGATACGCAGTATTTT. Protein sequence: CASRPPGLAGTTDTQYF. The chain employs TRBV7-9 and TRBJ2-3; 13 nucleotides line up with TRBD2. This CDR3 contains 17 residues. Germline V lookup: CDR1 SEHNR, CDR2 FQNEAQ (reference sequence). V lost 6 bases and J lost 2; bases outside the gene matches: 8.

The chain has TRBV19 and TRBJ1-1, with D tentatively TRBD1 (6 bases). CDR3 length: 14 amino acids. V was shortened by 5 bases and J by 2 bases, with 12 bases between the two germline ends. From germline, CDR1 is LNHDA and CDR2 SQIVND (reference sequence). The CDR3 DNA is TGTGCCAGTAGTTTCCGGGACACCAACACTGAAGCTTTCTTT. Translated, it gives CASSFRDTNTEAFF.

This clone appeared a single time. This rearrangement joins TRBV3-1 (or the pseudogene TRBV3-2) to TRBJ2-2, with TRBD2 matching 14 bases. Losses at the gene ends were 5 bases for V and 5 bases for J; bases not matched to a gene: 7. The CDR3 sequence is 17 residues long. The germline V gene has CDR1 LGHDT and CDR2 YNNKEL (reference sequence). Here the CDR3 DNA reads TGTGCCAGCAGCGGGACTAGCGGGAGCGGGGGTACCGGGGAGCTGTTTTTT. As protein: CASSGTSGSGGTGELFF.

This rearrangement joins TRBV4-2 to TRBJ2-7; D perhaps matches TRBD2 (6 bases). Germline V lookup: CDR1 LGHNA, CDR2 YNFKEQ. This CDR3 is built from 13 residues. Trimming shortened V by 3 bases and J by 3 bases, and 9 bases separated the two germline ends. The CDR3 bases are TGTGCCAGCAGCCAGGGGAGGAACTACGAGCAGTACTTC. As protein: CASSQGRNYEQYF.

This clone has more than one count but fewer than ten. This chain connects TRBV27 to TRBJ2-5; D remains ambiguous. There are 20 residues in the CDR3. V lost 6 bases, J lost 7 bases, and 36 bases lay in between. CDR1 is MNHEY and CDR2 is SMNVEV in the germline V gene (reference sequence). CDR3 in amino acids: CASRDDPSPEQPSPLGTQYF. Written as DNA, the CDR3 is TGTGCCAGCAGGGATGACCCCTCCCCGGAACAGCCCTCCCCGTTGGGGACCCAGTACTTC.

The V gene is TRBV19, the J gene TRBJ1-1, with a possible D match to TRBD1 (5 bases). The CDR3 loop spans 15 amino acids. V dropped 5 bases and J dropped 1 base, with 14 bases sitting between them. The germline gives CDR1 LNHDA, CDR2 SQIVND (reference sequence). This chain's CDR3 is CASSPRWGGNTEAFF. The CDR3, as DNA: TGTGCCAGTAGTCCCCGTTGGGGGGGGAACACTGAAGCTTTCTTT.

This rearrangement joins TRBV3-1 (or the pseudogene TRBV3-2) to TRBJ2-1; TRBD2 matches at 7 bases. Germline assignment: CDR1 LGHDT and CDR2 YNNKEL (reference sequence). CDR3 length: 12 amino acids. V shed 5 bases and J 15 bases; nucleotides not matched to a gene: 10. The DNA for the CDR3 is TGTGCCAGCAGCGTGGGAGGGCCCTCGACGTTCTTC. Encoded protein: CASSVGGPSTFF.

The chain couples TRBV27 to TRBJ1-4; the D gene is possibly TRBD1 (5 bases). The CDR3 extends over 15 amino acids. Deletions cut 1 base from V and 8 bases from J, with 14 bases between. Germline lookup yields CDR1 MNHEY and CDR2 SMNVEV (reference sequence). This CDR3 reads CASSLWGRVGEKLFF. CDR3 nucleotide sequence: TGTGCCAGCAGTTTATGGGGCAGGGTGGGCGAAAAACTGTTTTTT.

The V and J genes are TRBV6-2 or TRBV6-3 and TRBJ2-1, with 14 bases fitting TRBD2. The length of the CDR3 is 17 residues. V lost 0 bases, J lost 10 bases, and 8 bases stayed unmatched. CDR1 and CDR2 from the germline V gene are MNHEY and SVGEGT. The CDR3 DNA sequence: TGTGCCAGCAGTTACTCGAGGGGACTAGCGGGGGCAGGCGAGCAGTTCTTC. It encodes CASSYSRGLAGAGEQFF.

The chain is built from TRBV6-5 and TRBJ1-1; weak D call: TRBD1 (6 bases). The CDR3 has 14 amino acids. Germline V lookup: CDR1 MNHEY, CDR2 SVGAGI. V lost 8 bases and J 3 bases, leaving 16 bases between the germline ends. In nucleotides, the CDR3 is TGTGCCAGCGTATGGGGGGGCGCGTACACTGAAGCTTTCTTT. Its translation: CASVWGGAYTEAFF.

This clone was seen a few times. The chain carries TRBV9 and TRBJ1-2; TRBD1 might be the D (6 bases). The germline CDR1 and CDR2 sequences are SGDLS and YYNGEE. The CDR3 loop spans 18 amino acids. V was pared by 3 bases and J by 0 bases, with 21 bases between. The CDR3 region has the DNA TGTGCCAGCAGCGGGTACCGTGTCAGGGGCCCCGCTAACTATGGCTACACCTTC. The encoded protein is CASSGYRVRGPANYGYTF.

This sequence joins TRBV28 and TRBJ2-5, with D perhaps TRBD1 (5 bases). The CDR3 is 15 residues long. Germline V CDR1 and CDR2: MDHEN, SYDVKM. The V end was cut by 5 bases, the J end by 1 base, with 14 bases between. The CDR3 bases are TGTGCCAGCAGTCCAGCAAGGGGTTTCCAAGAGACCCAGTACTTC. Protein product: CASSPARGFQETQYF.

This clone has at least ten counts. The chain joins TRBV27 to TRBJ1-5; 7 bases fit TRBD1. V was clipped by 3 bases and J by 5 bases; unmatched bases: 7. Per germline, CDR1 MNHEY and CDR2 SMNVEV (reference sequence). The CDR3 consists of 15 residues. For the CDR3, the DNA is TGTGCCAGCAGTTTGACAGGGTCCTCTTATCAGCCCCAGCATTTT. It encodes CASSLTGSSYQPQHF.

CDR3 sequence reads: CASSSQGVRTEAFF. The CDR3 nucleotides are TGTGCCAGCAGTTCACAGGGTGTAAGGACTGAAGCTTTCTTT. The chain has TRBV6-2 or TRBV6-3 and TRBJ1-1; TRBD1 might be the D (6 bases). Germline V CDR1 and CDR2: MNHEY, SVGEGT. The CDR3 consists of 14 residues. V gave up 4 bases and J gave up 5 bases, with 14 bases separating them.

The chain uses TRBV18 and TRBJ1-5; 9 bases agree with TRBD1. The CDR3 runs 13 residues. Unmatched junction bases numbered 2, after V lost 6 bases and J lost 5 bases. Germline loops: CDR1 KGHSH, CDR2 LQKENI. CDR3 residues: CASSGQGDQPQHF. CDR3 in DNA: TGTGCCAGCTCGGGACAGGGCGATCAGCCCCAGCATTTT.